Each of the 23 T cell receptor beta chains below was sequenced from the same sample in a study of neurological immune-mediated disorders. TCRdb independently ran MiXCR on the 5' RACE reads; one entry per CDR3 protein. The table has approximately 100,000 distinct CDR3 sequences, approximately 3.3% seen once. Material for sequencing was PBMCs. All receptors come from a woman aged 18-29 years with multiple sclerosis.

At least ten counts were recorded for this clonotype. The rearrangement uses TRBV29-1 and TRBJ1-5; unclear D gene. The CDR3 runs 13 residues. V gave up 4 bases and J gave up 0 bases, with 7 bases separating them. CDR1 and CDR2 from the germline V gene are SQVTM and ANQGSEA. For the CDR3, the DNA is TGCAGCGTTGCCTGGAGTAGCAATCAGCCCCAGCATTTT. This encodes CSVAWSSNQPQHF. The full variable domain, with the rest looked up from reference TRBV29-1 and TRBJ1-5, is SAVISQKPSRDICQRGTSLTIQCQVDSQVTMMFWYRQQPGQSLTLIATANQGSEATYESGFVIDKFPISRPNLTFSTLTVSNMSPEDSSIYLCSVAWSSNQPQHFGDGTRLSIL.

The table lists this clonotype with many counts. This chain connects TRBV20-1 to TRBJ2-6; 12 bases align to TRBD2. Trimming removed 6 bases from V and 0 bases from J; junction bases left unmatched: 6. The length of the CDR3 is 17 residues. The germline CDR1 and CDR2 sequences are DFQATT and SNEGSKA (reference sequence). The CDR3 reads CSARTSGTHSGANVLTF. CDR3 DNA sequence: TGCAGTGCCCGGACTAGCGGGACGCACTCTGGGGCCAACGTCCTGACTTTC.

In this sample, this clonotype turned up a few times. The rearrangement joins TRBV20-1 to TRBJ2-3, with a weak D call TRBD2 (6 bases). Germline CDR1 is DFQATT and CDR2 is SNEGSKA (reference sequence). With 2 bases removed from V and 4 bases from J, the gap between germline ends came to 10 bases. The CDR3 has 13 amino acids. CDR3 loop: CSARPSGPDTQYF. DNA for the CDR3: TGCAGTGCTAGACCCAGCGGGCCAGATACGCAGTATTTT.

At least ten counts were recorded for this clonotype. The V call is TRBV5-8, the J call TRBJ2-7; maybe TRBD1 (6 bases). This CDR3 is built from 14 residues. Between the trimmed V and J ends, which lost 4 bases and 3 bases, there was a span of 14 bases. Germline V lookup: CDR1 SGHTS, CDR2 YDEGEE. The CDR3, as DNA: TGTGCCAGCAGCAGAGGGGGTTTAGGCTACGAGCAGTACTTC. Protein: CASSRGGLGYEQYF.

This clonotype came up many times. The V and J genes are TRBV10-3 and TRBJ1-1; the D gene is possibly TRBD1 (6 bases). Trimming took 2 bases from V and 1 from J, leaving 17 bases between them. CDR1 is ENHRY and CDR2 is SYGVKD in the germline V gene. The CDR3 has 17 residues. The CDR3 sequence: CAISEGPGGSQNTEAFF. The DNA of the CDR3 is TGTGCCATCAGTGAGGGTCCCGGGGGCTCCCAGAACACTGAAGCTTTCTTT.

This clonotype was counted at least ten times. In nucleotides, the CDR3 is TGCGCCAGCAGCTCGTCCGGGACAGGGGGTTCGACTAATGAAAAACTGTTTTTT. This encodes CASSSSGTGGSTNEKLFF. This sequence joins TRBV5-1 and TRBJ1-4; TRBD1 matches 11 bases. J lost 2 bases, V lost 3 bases, and 9 bases had no gene match. The CDR3 sequence is 18 residues long. The germline V gene has CDR1 SGHRS and CDR2 YFSETQ.

This clonotype has ten or more counts. V gene TRBV7-9 combines with J gene TRBJ1-1; the D gene is possibly TRBD1 (6 bases). V lost 5 bases and J 1 base, leaving 8 bases between the germline ends. In germline, CDR1 is SEHNR, CDR2 FQNEAQ (reference sequence). There are 13 residues in the CDR3. The CDR3 coding sequence is TGTGCCAGCAGCATGGACAGGAACACTGAAGCTTTCTTT. Protein: CASSMDRNTEAFF.

This clonotype was recorded at least ten times. This chain links TRBV3-1 with TRBJ2-1; 8 nucleotides line up with TRBD2. Germline CDR1 and CDR2: LGHDT and YNNKEL (reference sequence). This CDR3 has 12 amino acids. With V trimmed by 4 bases and J by 10 bases, 3 bases remained unmatched. CDR3 in amino acids: CASSPRTSEQFF. CDR3 coding DNA: TGTGCCAGCAGCCCGAGGACTAGCGAGCAGTTCTTC.

This clonotype was recorded at least ten times. The V gene is TRBV20-1, the J gene TRBJ1-1; unclear D gene. Trimming removed 4 bases at V and 0 bases at J, with 15 bases between. Germline V lookup: CDR1 DFQATT, CDR2 SNEGSKA (reference sequence). This CDR3 spans 15 amino acids. This CDR3 reads CSATQLSSLNTEAFF. CDR3 nucleotide sequence: TGCAGTGCTACGCAGCTCTCAAGCCTGAACACTGAAGCTTTCTTT.

This clonotype was observed at least ten times. The V and J genes are TRBV5-1 and TRBJ2-7; maybe TRBD2 (5 bases). Between the trimmed V and J ends, which lost 4 bases and 7 bases, there was a span of 12 bases. The CDR3 covers 12 residues. CDR1 SGHRS and CDR2 YFSETQ come from the germline V gene. The chain's CDR3 is CASSPDREEQYF. The CDR3 coding sequence is TGCGCCAGCAGCCCCGACCGGGAAGAGCAGTACTTC.

This clonotype occurred many times. The J gene is TRBJ2-7, the V gene TRBV20-1; D is ambiguous. CDR3 size: 12 residues. Trimming took off 5 bases at V and 1 base at J, with 9 bases between the two ends. Germline V lookup: CDR1 DFQATT, CDR2 SNEGSKA (reference sequence). The CDR3 region is CSALEQSYEQYF. CDR3 in DNA: TGCAGTGCTCTGGAGCAGTCCTACGAGCAGTACTTC.

This clonotype was counted many times. The chain couples TRBV2 to TRBJ1-1, with D possibly matching TRBD1 (6 bases). The CDR3 spans 13 residues. Per the germline V gene, CDR1 is SNHLY and CDR2 is FYNNEI. The ends were cut back, 6 bases at V and 4 bases at J, with 12 bases in the middle. In nucleotides, the CDR3 is TGTGCCAGCAGCAGGGAAGGGGGCACTGAAGCTTTCTTT. Amino acid sequence: CASSREGGTEAFF. Together with reference TRBV2 and TRBJ1-1, the CDR3 gives the full variable domain: EPEVTQTPSHQVTQMGQEVILRCVPISNHLYFYWYRQILGQKVEFLVSFYNNEISEKSEIFDDQFSVERPDGSNFTLKIRSTKLEDSAMYFCASSREGGTEAFFGQGTRLTVV.

This clonotype came up many times. The V gene is TRBV20-1, the J gene TRBJ2-7; D not resolved. Trimming removed 5 bases at V and 0 bases at J, with 14 bases between. Germline values: CDR1 DFQATT, CDR2 SNEGSKA (reference sequence). There are 14 residues in the CDR3. CDR3 DNA sequence: TGCAGTGCTCAATCTTCAGGCCTCTCCTACGAGCAGTACTTC. As protein: CSAQSSGLSYEQYF.

Ten or more counts support this clonotype. The CDR3 coding sequence is TGTGCCAGCAGTTCGCAGGGGAAGAATGGTCAAAAACTGTTTTTT. Encoded protein: CASSSQGKNGQKLFF. This chain connects TRBV6-2 or TRBV6-3 to TRBJ1-4; possible D gene TRBD1, 6 bases. Germline-derived CDR1 and CDR2 are MNHEY and SVGEGT. V gave up 4 bases and J gave up 9 bases, with 18 bases separating them. This CDR3 spans 15 amino acids.

There are many counts of this clonotype. This chain uses TRBV2 with TRBJ2-3, with TRBD2 identical over 16 bases. The CDR3 is 18 amino acids. Germline-derived CDR1 and CDR2 are SNHLY and FYNNEI. With V trimmed by 7 bases and J by 1 base, 8 bases remained unmatched. This CDR3 reads CASNPGTSGRAGTDTQYF. The DNA of the CDR3 is TGTGCCAGCAACCCAGGGACTAGCGGGAGGGCCGGCACAGATACGCAGTATTTT.

This clonotype was observed at least ten times. The gene calls are TRBV27 and TRBJ1-4, with 7 nucleotides matching TRBD1. Germline CDR1 and CDR2: MNHEY and SMNVEV (reference sequence). This CDR3 has 15 residues. V dropped 6 bases and J dropped 5; count of bases not matched to a gene: 9. This CDR3 reads CASRSLTGTNEKLFF. CDR3 in DNA: TGTGCCAGCAGATCCCTGACAGGGACAAATGAAAAACTGTTTTTT.

This clonotype was observed at least ten times. V and J are TRBV7-2 and TRBJ2-2; D possibly corresponds to TRBD2 (7 bases). This CDR3 has 17 amino acids. Per the germline V gene, CDR1 is SGHTA and CDR2 is FQGNSA. V shed 5 bases and J shed 4 bases, with 20 bases lying between them. In DNA form, the CDR3 reads TGTGCCAGCAGCAAAAGGGGAGGGGGATTTGGCACCGGGGAGCTGTTTTTT. This gives the protein CASSKRGGGFGTGELFF.

This clonotype was seen ten or more times. The chain links TRBV20-1 to TRBJ1-1; tentatively, D is TRBD1 (5 bases). CDR3 length: 14 residues. CDR1 is DFQATT and CDR2 is SNEGSKA in the germline V gene (reference sequence). Trimming took 2 bases from V and 7 from J, leaving 17 bases between them. This CDR3 is CSARPPTGLGEAFF. The CDR3 nucleotides are TGCAGTGCTAGACCCCCCACGGGGCTCGGTGAAGCTTTCTTT.

This clonotype has ten or more counts. The CDR3 bases are TGTGCCAGCAGCTACAGACAGGGGCTTAAAAGAGGGGAGACCCAGTACTTC. It is translated as CASSYRQGLKRGETQYF. The chain is built from TRBV11-2 and TRBJ2-5; 8 bases are shared with TRBD1. This CDR3 spans 17 amino acids. V was pared by 4 bases and J by 5 bases, with 15 bases of the junction left unmatched. Germline values: CDR1 SGHAT, CDR2 FQNNGV.

This clonotype was observed many times. V usage is TRBV5-1 and J usage is TRBJ2-1, with D unresolved. The CDR3 contains 14 residues. Germline V gene lookup returns CDR1 SGHRS and CDR2 YFSETQ. V was shortened by 1 base and J by 5 bases, with 10 bases between the two germline ends. CDR3 nucleotides: TGCGCCAGCAGCTTGTCGGGTGTCAACAATGAGCAGTTCTTC. Protein product: CASSLSGVNNEQFF.

In this sample, this clonotype turned up many times. The CDR3 loop reads CASSLVGGGTLPYEQYF. The DNA for the CDR3 is TGTGCCAGCAGCTTGGTCGGGGGGGGGACATTACCCTACGAGCAGTACTTC. The V gene is TRBV5-5, the J gene TRBJ2-7; 8 nucleotides match TRBD2. CDR1 and CDR2 from the germline V gene are SGHKS and YYEKEE (reference sequence). The J segment lost 2 bases and the V segment lost 0 bases, leaving 10 bases of the junction unmatched. The CDR3 spans 17 residues.

For this clonotype: This clone may be a read error of a much larger clone one base away. The chain employs TRBV11-2 and TRBJ1-5; maybe TRBD1 (5 bases). Germline V CDR1 and CDR2: SGHAT, FQNNGV. The CDR3 is 13 amino acids. CDR3 region: CASSLDRDQHQHF. The CDR3 nucleotides read TGTGCCAGCAGCTTAGACAGGGATCAGCACCAGCATTTT.

This clonotype was seen at least ten times. The V and J genes are TRBV7-9 and TRBJ2-3; D perhaps matches TRBD2 (6 bases). V lost 4 bases and J 0 bases, leaving 14 bases between the germline ends. This CDR3 is built from 16 residues. Germline assignment: CDR1 SEHNR and CDR2 FQNEAQ (reference sequence). CDR3 sequence (DNA): TGTGCCAGCAGCTCCCTTAGCGGTAGCAGCACAGATACGCAGTATTTT. Translation: CASSSLSGSSTDTQYF.